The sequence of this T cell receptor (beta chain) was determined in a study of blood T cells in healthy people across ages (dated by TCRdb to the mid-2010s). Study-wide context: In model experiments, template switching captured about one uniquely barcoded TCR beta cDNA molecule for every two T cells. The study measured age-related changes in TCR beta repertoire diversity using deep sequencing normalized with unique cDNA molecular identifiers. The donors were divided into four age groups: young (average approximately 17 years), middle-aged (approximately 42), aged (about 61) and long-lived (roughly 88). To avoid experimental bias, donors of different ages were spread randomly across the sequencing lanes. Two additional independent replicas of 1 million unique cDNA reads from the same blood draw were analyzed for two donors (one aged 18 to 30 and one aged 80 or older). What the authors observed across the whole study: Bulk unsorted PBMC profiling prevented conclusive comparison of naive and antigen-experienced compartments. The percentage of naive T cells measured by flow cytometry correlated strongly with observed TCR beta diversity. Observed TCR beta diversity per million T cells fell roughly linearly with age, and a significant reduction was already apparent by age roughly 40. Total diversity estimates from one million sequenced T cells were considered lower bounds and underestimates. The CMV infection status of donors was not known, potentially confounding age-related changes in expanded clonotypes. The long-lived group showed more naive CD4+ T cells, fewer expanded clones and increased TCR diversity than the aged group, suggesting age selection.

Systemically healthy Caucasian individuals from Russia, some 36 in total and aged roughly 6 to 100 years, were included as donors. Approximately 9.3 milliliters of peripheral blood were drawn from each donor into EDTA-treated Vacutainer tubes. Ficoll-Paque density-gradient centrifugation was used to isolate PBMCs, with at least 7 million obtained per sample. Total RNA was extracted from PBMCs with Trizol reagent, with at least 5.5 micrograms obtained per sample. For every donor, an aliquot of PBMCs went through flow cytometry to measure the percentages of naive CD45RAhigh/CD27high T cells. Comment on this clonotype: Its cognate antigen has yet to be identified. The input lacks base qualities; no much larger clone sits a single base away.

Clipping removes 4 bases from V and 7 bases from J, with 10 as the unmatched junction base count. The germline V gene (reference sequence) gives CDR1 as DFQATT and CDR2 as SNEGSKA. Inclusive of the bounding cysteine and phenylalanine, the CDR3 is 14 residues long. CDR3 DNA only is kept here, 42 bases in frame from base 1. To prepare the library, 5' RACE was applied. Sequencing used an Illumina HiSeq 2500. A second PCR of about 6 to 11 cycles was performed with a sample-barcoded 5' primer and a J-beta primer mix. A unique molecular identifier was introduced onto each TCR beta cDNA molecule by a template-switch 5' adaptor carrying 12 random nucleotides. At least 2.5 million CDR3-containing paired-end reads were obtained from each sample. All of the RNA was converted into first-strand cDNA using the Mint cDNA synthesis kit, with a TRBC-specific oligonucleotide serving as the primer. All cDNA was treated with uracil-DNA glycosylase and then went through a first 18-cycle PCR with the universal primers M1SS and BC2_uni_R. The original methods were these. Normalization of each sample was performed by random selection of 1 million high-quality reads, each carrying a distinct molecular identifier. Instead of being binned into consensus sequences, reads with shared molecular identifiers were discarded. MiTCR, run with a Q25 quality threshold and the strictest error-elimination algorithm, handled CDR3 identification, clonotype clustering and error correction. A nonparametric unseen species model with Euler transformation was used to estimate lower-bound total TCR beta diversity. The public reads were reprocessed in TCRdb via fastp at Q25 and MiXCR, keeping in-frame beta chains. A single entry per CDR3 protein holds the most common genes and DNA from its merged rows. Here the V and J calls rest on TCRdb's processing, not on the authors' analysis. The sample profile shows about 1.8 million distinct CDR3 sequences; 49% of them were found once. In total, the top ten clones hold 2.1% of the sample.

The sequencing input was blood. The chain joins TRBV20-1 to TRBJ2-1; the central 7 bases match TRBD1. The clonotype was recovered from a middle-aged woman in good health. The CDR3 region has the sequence CSAKDRVKWNEQFF. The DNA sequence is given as TGCAGTGCTAAAGACAGGGTAAAGTGGAATGAGCAGTTCTTC.